Given below is one TCR beta chain in context. This record comes from a study of blood T cell repertoires in COVID-19. The CDR3 is made up of 13 amino acids. Trimming cost V 6 bases and J 0 bases, with 9 bases left between them. Germline CDR1 and CDR2: LNHDA and SQIVND (reference sequence). Profiled with immunoSEQ multiplex PCR; TCRdb holds only in-frame clones, not every one. The sample has about 210,000 clones, around 86% seen once. The origin of this receptor is a woman aged 35 to 49 in a cohort exposed to, infected with or recovered from COVID-19 (not recorded which). This chain connects TRBV19 to TRBJ2-7; D is unresolved. The sample was PBMCs or T cells enriched from blood (not recorded which). The CDR3 DNA sequence: TGTGCCAGTAGCCCGGCGGTCTCCTACGAGCAGTACTTC. Translation: CASSPAVSYEQYF.